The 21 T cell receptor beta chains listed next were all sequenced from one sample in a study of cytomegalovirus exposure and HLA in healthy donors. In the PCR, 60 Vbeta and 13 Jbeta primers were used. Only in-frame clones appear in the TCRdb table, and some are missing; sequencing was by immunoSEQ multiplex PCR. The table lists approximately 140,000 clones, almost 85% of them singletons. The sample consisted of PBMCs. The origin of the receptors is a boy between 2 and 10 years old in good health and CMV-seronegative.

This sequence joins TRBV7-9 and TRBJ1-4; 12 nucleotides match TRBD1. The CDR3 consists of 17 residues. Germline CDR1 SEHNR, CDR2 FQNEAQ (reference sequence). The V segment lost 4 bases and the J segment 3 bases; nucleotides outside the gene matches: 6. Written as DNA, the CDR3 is TGTGCCAGCAGCTCCGGGACAGGGGGCTTAGCTAATGAAAAACTGTTTTTT. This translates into CASSSGTGGLANEKLFF.

CDR3 amino acids: CAWSSRTGWGYEQYF. CDR3 in DNA: TGTGCCTGGAGCTCCAGGACAGGGTGGGGGTACGAGCAGTACTTC. The chain employs TRBV30 and TRBJ2-7; 8 bases line up with TRBD1. The CDR3 runs to 15 residues. Trimming cost V 3 bases and J 4 bases; bases outside gene matches: 11. Germline V CDR1 and CDR2: GTSNPN, SVGIG (reference sequence).

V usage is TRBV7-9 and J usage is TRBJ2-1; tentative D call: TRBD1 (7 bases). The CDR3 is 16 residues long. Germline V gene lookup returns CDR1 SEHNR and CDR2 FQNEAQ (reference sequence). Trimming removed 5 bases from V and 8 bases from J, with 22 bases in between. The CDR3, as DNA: TGTGCCAGCAGCGGGGTGGAGGGGGCCATACCACATGAGCAGTTCTTC. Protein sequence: CASSGVEGAIPHEQFF.

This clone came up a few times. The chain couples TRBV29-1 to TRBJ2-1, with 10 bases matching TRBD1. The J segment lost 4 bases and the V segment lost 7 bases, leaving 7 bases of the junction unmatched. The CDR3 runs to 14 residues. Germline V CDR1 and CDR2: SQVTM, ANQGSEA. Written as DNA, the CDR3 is TGCAGCGCCGACAGGGGGCGACTTTACAATGAGCAGTTCTTC. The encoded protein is CSADRGRLYNEQFF.

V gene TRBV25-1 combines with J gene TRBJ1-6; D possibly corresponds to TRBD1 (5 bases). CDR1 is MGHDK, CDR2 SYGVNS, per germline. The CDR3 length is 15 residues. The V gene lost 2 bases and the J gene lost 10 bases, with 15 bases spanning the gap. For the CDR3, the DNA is TGTGCCAGCAGTGAAGAGGGACTCAACCACTCACCCCTCCACTTT. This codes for CASSEEGLNHSPLHF.

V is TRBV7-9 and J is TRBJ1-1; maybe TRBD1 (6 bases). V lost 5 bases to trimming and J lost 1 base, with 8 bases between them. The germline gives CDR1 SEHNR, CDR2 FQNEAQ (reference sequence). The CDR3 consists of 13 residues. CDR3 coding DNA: TGTGCCAGCAGCCGACAGGAGAACACTGAAGCTTTCTTT. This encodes CASSRQENTEAFF.

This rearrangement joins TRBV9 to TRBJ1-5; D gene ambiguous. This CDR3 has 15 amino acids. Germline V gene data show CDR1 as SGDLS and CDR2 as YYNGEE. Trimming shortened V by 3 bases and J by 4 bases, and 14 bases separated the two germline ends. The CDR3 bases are TGTGCCAGCAGCGCCGGGTCCTCCGGGAATCAGCCCCAGCATTTT. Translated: CASSAGSSGNQPQHF.

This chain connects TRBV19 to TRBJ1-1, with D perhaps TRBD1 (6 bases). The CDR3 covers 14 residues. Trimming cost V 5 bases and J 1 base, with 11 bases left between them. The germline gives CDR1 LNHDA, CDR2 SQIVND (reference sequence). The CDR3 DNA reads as TGTGCCAGTAGTTATGACAGGCCGAACACTGAAGCTTTCTTT. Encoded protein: CASSYDRPNTEAFF.

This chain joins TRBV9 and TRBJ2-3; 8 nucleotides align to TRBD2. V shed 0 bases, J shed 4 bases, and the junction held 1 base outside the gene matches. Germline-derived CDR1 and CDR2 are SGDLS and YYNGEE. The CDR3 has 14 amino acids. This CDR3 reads CASSVAGGPDTQYF. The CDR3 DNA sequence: TGTGCCAGCAGCGTAGCGGGGGGGCCAGATACGCAGTATTTT. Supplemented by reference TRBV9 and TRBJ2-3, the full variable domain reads DSGVTQTPKHLITATGQRVTLRCSPRSGDLSVYWYQQSLDQGLQFLIQYYNGEERAKGNILERFSAQQFPDLHSELNLSSLELGDSALYFCASSVAGGPDTQYFGPGTRLTVL.

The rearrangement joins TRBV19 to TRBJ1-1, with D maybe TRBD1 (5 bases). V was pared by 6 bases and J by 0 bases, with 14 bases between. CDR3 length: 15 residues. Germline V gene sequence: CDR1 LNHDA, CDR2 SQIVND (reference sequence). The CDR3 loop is CASSPTVSMNTEAFF. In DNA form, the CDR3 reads TGTGCCAGTAGCCCGACAGTATCCATGAACACTGAAGCTTTCTTT.

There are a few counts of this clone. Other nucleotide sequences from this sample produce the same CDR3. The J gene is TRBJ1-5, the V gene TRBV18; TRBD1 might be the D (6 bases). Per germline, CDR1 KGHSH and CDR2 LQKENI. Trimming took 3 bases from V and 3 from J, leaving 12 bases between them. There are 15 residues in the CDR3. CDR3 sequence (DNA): TGTGCCAGCTCACCCGGGACAAATCCCAATCAGCCCCAGCATTTT. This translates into CASSPGTNPNQPQHF.

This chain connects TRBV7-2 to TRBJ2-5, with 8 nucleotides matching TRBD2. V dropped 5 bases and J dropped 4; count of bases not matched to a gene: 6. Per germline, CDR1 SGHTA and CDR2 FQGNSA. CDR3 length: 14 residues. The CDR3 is CASSPPREGETQYF. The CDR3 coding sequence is TGTGCCAGCAGCCCCCCTCGGGAGGGAGAGACCCAGTACTTC.

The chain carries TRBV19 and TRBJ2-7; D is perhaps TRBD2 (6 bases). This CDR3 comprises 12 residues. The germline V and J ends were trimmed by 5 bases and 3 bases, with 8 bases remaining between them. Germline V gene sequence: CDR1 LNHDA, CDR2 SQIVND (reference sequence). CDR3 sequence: CASSPDYYEQYF. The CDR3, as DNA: TGTGCCAGTAGTCCGGACTACTACGAGCAGTACTTC.

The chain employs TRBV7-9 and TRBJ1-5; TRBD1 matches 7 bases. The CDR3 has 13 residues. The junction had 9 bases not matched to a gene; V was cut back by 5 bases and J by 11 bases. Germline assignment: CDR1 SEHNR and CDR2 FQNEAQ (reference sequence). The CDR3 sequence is CASSDLGQEAQHF. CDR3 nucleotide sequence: TGTGCCAGCAGCGACTTAGGACAGGAGGCCCAGCATTTT.

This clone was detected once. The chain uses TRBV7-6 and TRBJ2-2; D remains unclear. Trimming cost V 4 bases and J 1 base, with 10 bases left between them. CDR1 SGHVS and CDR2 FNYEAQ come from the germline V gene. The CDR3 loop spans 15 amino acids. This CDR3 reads CASSSGRGNTGELFF. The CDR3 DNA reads TGTGCCAGCAGCTCCGGTCGAGGGAACACCGGGGAGCTGTTTTTT. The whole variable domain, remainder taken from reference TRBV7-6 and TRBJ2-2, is GAGVSQSPRYKVTKRGQDVALRCDPISGHVSLYWYRQALGQGPEFLTYFNYEAQQDKSGLPNDRFSAERPEGSISTLTIQRTEQRDSAMYRCASSSGRGNTGELFFGEGSRLTVL.

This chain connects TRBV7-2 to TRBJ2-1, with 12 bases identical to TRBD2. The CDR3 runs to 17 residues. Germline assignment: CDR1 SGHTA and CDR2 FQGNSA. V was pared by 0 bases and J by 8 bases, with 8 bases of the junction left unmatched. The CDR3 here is CASSLAYLAGGRDEQFF. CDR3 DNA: TGTGCCAGCAGCTTAGCCTATCTAGCGGGAGGGCGAGATGAGCAGTTCTTC.

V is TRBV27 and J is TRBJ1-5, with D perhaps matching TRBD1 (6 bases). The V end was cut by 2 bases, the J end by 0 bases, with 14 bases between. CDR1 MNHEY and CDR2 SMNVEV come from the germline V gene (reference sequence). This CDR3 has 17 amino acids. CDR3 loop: CASSLMGGLGSNQPQHF. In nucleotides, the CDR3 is TGTGCCAGCAGTTTAATGGGGGGGCTGGGTAGCAATCAGCCCCAGCATTTT.

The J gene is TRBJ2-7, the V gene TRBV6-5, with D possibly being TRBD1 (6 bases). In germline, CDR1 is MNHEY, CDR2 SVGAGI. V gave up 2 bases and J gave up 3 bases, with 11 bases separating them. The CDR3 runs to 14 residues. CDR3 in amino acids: CASSYGGGSYEQYF. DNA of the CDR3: TGTGCCAGCAGTTACGGTGGGGGCAGCTACGAGCAGTACTTC.

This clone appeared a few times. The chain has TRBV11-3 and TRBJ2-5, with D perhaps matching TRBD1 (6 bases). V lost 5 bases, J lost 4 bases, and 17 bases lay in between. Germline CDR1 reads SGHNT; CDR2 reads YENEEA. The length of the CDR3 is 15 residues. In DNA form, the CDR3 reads TGTGCCAGCAGCCCAGAGCCAGGGGCGGCAGAGACCCAGTACTTC. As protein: CASSPEPGAAETQYF. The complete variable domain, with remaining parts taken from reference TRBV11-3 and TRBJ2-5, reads EAGVVQSPRYKIIEKKQPVAFWCNPISGHNTLYWYLQNLGQGPELLIRYENEEAVDDSQLPKDRFSAERLKGVDSTLKIQPAELGDSAVYLCASSPEPGAAETQYFGPGTRLLVL.

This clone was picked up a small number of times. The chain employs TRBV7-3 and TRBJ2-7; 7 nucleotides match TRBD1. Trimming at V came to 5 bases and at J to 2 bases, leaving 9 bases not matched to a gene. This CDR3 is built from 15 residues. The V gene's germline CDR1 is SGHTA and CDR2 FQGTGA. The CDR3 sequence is CASSPIQGTTYEQYV. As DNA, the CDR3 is TGTGCCAGCAGCCCAATACAGGGGACGACCTACGAGCAGTACGTC.

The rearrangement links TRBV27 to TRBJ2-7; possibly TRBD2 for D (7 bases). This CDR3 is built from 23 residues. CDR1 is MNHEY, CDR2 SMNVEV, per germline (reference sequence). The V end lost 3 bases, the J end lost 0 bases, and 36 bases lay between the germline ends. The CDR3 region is CASSFPYLRGRLGGGGYSYEQYV. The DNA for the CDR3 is TGTGCCAGCAGTTTCCCCTATCTACGGGGGAGACTTGGGGGGGGCGGGTACTCCTACGAGCAGTACGTC.